This TCR beta chain was obtained from a study of blood T cell repertoires in COVID-19. Study-wide background: The analysed material was cDNA or gDNA that came from T cells, B-cell-depleted T cells, or PBMCs.

This clone was picked up a small number of times. The CDR3 is 13 residues long. Per germline, CDR1 SNHLY and CDR2 FYNNEI. Between the trimmed V and J ends, which lost 6 bases and 2 bases, there was a span of 10 bases. Here immunoSEQ multiplex PCR was the method, and the copy in TCRdb shows in-frame clones only, minus some. This table holds some 51,000 clones, 90% found once. V gene TRBV2 combines with J gene TRBJ2-5, with D unresolved. Source material: peripheral blood. This clonotype originated in a man aged 40-49 years with acute or convalescent COVID-19. The CDR3 spells CASRAGRQETQYF. The CDR3 nucleotides read TGTGCCAGCAGGGCAGGTCGGCAAGAGACCCAGTACTTC.